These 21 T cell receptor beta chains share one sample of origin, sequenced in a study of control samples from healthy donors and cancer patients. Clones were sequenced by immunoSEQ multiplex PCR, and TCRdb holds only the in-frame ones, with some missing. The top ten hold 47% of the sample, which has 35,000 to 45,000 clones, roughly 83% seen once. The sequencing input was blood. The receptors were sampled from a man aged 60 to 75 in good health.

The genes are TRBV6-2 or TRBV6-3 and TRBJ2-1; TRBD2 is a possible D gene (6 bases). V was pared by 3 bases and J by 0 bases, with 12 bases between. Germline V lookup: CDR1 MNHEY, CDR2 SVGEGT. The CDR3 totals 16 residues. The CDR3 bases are TGTGCCAGCAGTTATGCGGGGTTTTTCTCCTACAATGAGCAGTTCTTC. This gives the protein CASSYAGFFSYNEQFF.

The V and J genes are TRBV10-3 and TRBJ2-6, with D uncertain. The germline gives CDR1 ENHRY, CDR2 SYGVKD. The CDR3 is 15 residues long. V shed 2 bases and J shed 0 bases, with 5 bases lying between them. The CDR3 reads CAISEGDSGANVLTF. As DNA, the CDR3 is TGTGCCATCAGTGAGGGGGACTCTGGGGCCAACGTCCTGACTTTC.

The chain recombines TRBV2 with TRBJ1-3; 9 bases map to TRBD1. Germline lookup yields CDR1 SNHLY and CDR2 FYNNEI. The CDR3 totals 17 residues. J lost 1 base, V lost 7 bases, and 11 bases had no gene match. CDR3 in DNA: TGTGCCAGCAACCAATTGGAACAGGGGGCGTCTGGAAACACCATATATTTT. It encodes CASNQLEQGASGNTIYF.

The CDR3 region is CASSDYPLAGGGQETQYF. CDR3 DNA sequence: TGTGCCAGCAGTGATTACCCTCTAGCGGGGGGTGGCCAAGAGACCCAGTACTTC. This rearrangement joins TRBV2 to TRBJ2-5, with TRBD2 matching over 11 bases. The CDR3 totals 18 residues. Trimming removed 3 bases from V and 1 base from J; junction bases left unmatched: 10. The germline CDR1 and CDR2 sequences are SNHLY and FYNNEI.

For the CDR3, the DNA is TGTGCCAGCAGCTTGAGCCGTTCAGTGAACACTGAAGCTTTCTTT. It codes for CASSLSRSVNTEAFF. The chain has TRBV7-9 and TRBJ1-1; D is uncertain. The V gene's germline CDR1 is SEHNR and CDR2 FQNEAQ (reference sequence). This CDR3 is 15 amino acids long. The V and J ends lost 3 bases and 0 bases respectively, with 11 bases between them.

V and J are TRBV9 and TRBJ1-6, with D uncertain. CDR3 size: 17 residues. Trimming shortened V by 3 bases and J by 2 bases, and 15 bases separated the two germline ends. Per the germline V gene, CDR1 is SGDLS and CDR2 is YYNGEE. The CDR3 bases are TGTGCCAGCAGCGCCAGCGGATCGGGAACCTATAATTCACCCCTCCACTTT. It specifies CASSASGSGTYNSPLHF.

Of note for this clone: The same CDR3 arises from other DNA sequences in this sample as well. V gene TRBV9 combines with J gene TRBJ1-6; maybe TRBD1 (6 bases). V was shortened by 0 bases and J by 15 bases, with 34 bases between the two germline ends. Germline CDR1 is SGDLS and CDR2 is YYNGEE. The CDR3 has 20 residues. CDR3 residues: CASSVVGGGGHPSGDCYLHF. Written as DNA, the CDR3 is TGTGCCAGCAGCGTAGTCGGGGGCGGGGGACACCCGTCGGGAGATTGTTACCTCCACTTT. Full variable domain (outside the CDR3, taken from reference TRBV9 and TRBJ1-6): DSGVTQTPKHLITATGQRVTLRCSPRSGDLSVYWYQQSLDQGLQFLIQYYNGEERAKGNILERFSAQQFPDLHSELNLSSLELGDSALYFCASSVVGGGGHPSGDCYLHFGNGTRLTVT.

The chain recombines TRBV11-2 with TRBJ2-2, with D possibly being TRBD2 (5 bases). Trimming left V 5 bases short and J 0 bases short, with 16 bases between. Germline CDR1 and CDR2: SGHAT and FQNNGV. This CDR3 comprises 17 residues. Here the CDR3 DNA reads TGTGCCAGCAGCCCGGCGGGTGGCAGGTCGAACACCGGGGAGCTGTTTTTT. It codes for CASSPAGGRSNTGELFF.

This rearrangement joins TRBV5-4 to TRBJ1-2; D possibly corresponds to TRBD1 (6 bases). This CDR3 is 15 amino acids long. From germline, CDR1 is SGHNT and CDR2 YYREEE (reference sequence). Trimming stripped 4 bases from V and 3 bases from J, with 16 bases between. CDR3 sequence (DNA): TGTGCCAGCAGCGGTGGGCAGGGGCCCCACTATGGCTACACCTTC. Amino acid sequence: CASSGGQGPHYGYTF.

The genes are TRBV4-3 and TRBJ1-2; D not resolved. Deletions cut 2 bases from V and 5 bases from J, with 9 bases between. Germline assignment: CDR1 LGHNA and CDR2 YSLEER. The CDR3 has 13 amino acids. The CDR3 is CASSQRVGYGYTF. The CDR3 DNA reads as TGCGCCAGCAGCCAAAGGGTCGGGTATGGCTACACCTTC.

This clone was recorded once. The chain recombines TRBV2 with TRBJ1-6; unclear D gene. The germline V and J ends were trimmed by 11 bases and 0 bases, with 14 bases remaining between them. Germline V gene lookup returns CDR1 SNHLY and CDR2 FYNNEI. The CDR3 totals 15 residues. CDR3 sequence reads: CASLDGSSYNSPLHF. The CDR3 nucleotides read TGTGCCTCCTTGGACGGAAGCTCCTATAATTCACCCCTCCACTTT.

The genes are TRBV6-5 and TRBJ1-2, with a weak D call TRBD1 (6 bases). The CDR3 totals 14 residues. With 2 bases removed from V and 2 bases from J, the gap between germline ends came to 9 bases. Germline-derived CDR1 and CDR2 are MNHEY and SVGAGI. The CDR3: CASSYDGQNYGYTF. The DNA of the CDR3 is TGTGCCAGCAGTTACGATGGACAGAACTATGGCTACACCTTC.

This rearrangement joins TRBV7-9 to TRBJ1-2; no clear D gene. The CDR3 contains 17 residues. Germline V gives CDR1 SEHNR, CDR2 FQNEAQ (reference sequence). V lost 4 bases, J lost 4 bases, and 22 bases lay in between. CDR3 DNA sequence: TGTGCCAGCAGCTCCCAACTTTTTGGCTCCGGGCGCTATGGCTACACCTTC. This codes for CASSSQLFGSGRYGYTF.

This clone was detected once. The CDR3, as DNA: TGTGCCAGCAGTACTCGCCGGCAGGGGGCGATCGGGAGGAATTCACCCCTCCACTTT. The encoded protein is CASSTRRQGAIGRNSPLHF. The chain is built from TRBV27 and TRBJ1-6, with 8 bases lining up with TRBD1. V dropped 5 bases and J dropped 7; count of bases not matched to a gene: 19. This CDR3 is built from 19 residues. Per the germline V gene, CDR1 is MNHEY and CDR2 is SMNVEV (reference sequence).

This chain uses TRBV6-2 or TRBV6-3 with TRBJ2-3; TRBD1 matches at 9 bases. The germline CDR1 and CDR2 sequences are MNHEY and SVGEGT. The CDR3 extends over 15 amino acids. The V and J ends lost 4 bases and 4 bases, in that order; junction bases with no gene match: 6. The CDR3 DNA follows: TGTGCCAGCAGTTCTCGACAGGGGGACGCAGATACGCAGTATTTT. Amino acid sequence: CASSSRQGDADTQYF.

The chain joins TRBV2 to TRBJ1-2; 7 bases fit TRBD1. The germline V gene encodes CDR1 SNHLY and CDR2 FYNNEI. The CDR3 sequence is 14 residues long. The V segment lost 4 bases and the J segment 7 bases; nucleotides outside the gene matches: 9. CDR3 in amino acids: CASSADRVASGYTF. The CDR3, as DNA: TGTGCCAGCAGTGCTGACAGGGTAGCATCTGGCTACACCTTC. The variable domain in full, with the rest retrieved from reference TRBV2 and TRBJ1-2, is EPEVTQTPSHQVTQMGQEVILRCVPISNHLYFYWYRQILGQKVEFLVSFYNNEISEKSEIFDDQFSVERPDGSNFTLKIRSTKLEDSAMYFCASSADRVASGYTFGSGTRLTVV.

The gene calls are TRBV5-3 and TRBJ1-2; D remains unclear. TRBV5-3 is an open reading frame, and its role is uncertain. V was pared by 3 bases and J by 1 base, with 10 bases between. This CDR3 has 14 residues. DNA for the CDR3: TGTGCCAGAAGCTCGGATAGGGTTAACTATGGCTACACCTTC. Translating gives CARSSDRVNYGYTF.

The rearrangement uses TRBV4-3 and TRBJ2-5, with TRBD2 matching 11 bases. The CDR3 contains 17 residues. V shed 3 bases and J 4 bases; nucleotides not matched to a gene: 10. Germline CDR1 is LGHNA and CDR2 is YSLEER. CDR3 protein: CASSHALTSGEPETQYF. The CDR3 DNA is TGCGCCAGCAGCCATGCGTTGACTAGCGGGGAACCAGAGACCCAGTACTTC.

The CDR3 bases are TGTGCCAGCTCACGTAGGAATAGCGGGGGCCAAGAGACCCAGTACTTC. Residues: CASSRRNSGGQETQYF. The chain employs TRBV18 and TRBJ2-5; 9 bases are a match to TRBD2. The CDR3 totals 16 residues. The germline V gene has CDR1 KGHSH and CDR2 LQKENI. The trim removed 4 bases at V and 1 base at J, leaving 7 bases unmatched.

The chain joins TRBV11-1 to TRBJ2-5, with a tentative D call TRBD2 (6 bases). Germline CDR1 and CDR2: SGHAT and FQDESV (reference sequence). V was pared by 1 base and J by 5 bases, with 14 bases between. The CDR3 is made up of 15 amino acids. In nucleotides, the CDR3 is TGTGCCAGCAGCTTAGAGACTAGTTTGATCGAGACCCAGTACTTC. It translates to CASSLETSLIETQYF.

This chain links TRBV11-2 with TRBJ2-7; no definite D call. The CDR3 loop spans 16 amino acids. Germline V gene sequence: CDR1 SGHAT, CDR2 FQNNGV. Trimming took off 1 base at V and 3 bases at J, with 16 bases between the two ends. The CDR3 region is CASSLVLGKDHYEQYF. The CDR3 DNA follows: TGTGCCAGCAGCTTAGTATTAGGCAAGGACCACTACGAGCAGTACTTC.